One sample yielded the 26 T cell receptor beta chains listed below, sequenced in a study of blood T cell repertoires in COVID-19. TCRdb keeps only in-frame clones here, not all; method: immunoSEQ multiplex PCR. Of about 220,000 clones listed, around 87% are singletons. Sequenced material: PBMCs or T cells enriched from blood (not recorded which). The receptors come from a man aged 25-40 years who had been exposed to COVID-19.

This chain connects TRBV6-1 to TRBJ2-2; D is uncertain. This CDR3 contains 15 residues. V was shortened by 0 bases and J by 6 bases, with 11 bases between the two germline ends. Germline V gives CDR1 MNHNS, CDR2 SASEGT. The CDR3 here is CASSEAVWWPGELFF. CDR3 sequence (DNA): TGTGCCAGCAGTGAAGCAGTGTGGTGGCCCGGGGAGCTGTTTTTT.

V usage is TRBV7-6 and J usage is TRBJ1-6, with D perhaps TRBD1 (5 bases). This CDR3 contains 17 residues. Germline-derived CDR1 and CDR2 are SGHVS and FNYEAQ. The V end lost 2 bases, the J end lost 0 bases, and 11 bases lay between the germline ends. The CDR3 sequence: CASSLTGGSSYNSPLHF. CDR3 coding DNA: TGTGCCAGCAGCTTAACAGGAGGGAGCTCCTATAATTCACCCCTCCACTTT.

This chain uses TRBV4-2 with TRBJ1-4; D gene uncertain. The CDR3 spans 19 residues. CDR1 and CDR2 from the germline V gene are LGHNA and YNFKEQ. V was trimmed by 5 bases and J by 3 bases, leaving 25 bases between them. CDR3 residues: CASSYENPPLRVPNEKLFF. The DNA of the CDR3 is TGTGCCAGCAGCTACGAAAACCCACCTCTTAGAGTGCCTAATGAAAAACTGTTTTTT.

The rearrangement links TRBV5-5 to TRBJ1-2; D is unresolved. The CDR3 covers 14 residues. Trimming removed 0 bases from V and 9 bases from J, with 15 bases in between. Per germline, CDR1 SGHKS and CDR2 YYEKEE (reference sequence). CDR3: CASSLVSGFECYTF. The CDR3 DNA reads TGTGCCAGCAGCTTGGTTTCGGGTTTCGAGTGCTACACCTTC.

V gene TRBV13 combines with J gene TRBJ2-5; 12 bases match TRBD1. J lost 5 bases, V lost 8 bases, and 3 bases had no gene match. Germline V gene lookup returns CDR1 PRHDT and CDR2 FYEKMQ (reference sequence). The CDR3 has 13 residues. CDR3 protein: CASGTGGWETQYF. For the CDR3, the DNA is TGTGCCAGCGGGACAGGGGGCTGGGAGACCCAGTACTTC.

The rearrangement links TRBV2 to TRBJ1-6; D ambiguous. From germline, CDR1 is SNHLY and CDR2 FYNNEI. Trimming shortened V by 4 bases and J by 7 bases, and 8 bases separated the two germline ends. This CDR3 is built from 13 residues. The CDR3 region is CASSGGWNSPLHF. The CDR3 nucleotides read TGTGCCAGCAGTGGCGGGTGGAATTCACCCCTCCACTTT.

This sequence joins TRBV2 and TRBJ1-4, with 7 bases matching TRBD1. CDR3 length: 15 residues. V was pared by 7 bases and J by 8 bases, with 13 bases of the junction left unmatched. Germline V gene lookup returns CDR1 SNHLY and CDR2 FYNNEI. Written as DNA, the CDR3 is TGTGCCAGCATACCTGACAGGGCCGGGAAGGAAAAACTGTTTTTT. Translation gives CASIPDRAGKEKLFF.

The gene calls are TRBV7-9 and TRBJ2-1; D is undetermined. The germline CDR1 and CDR2 sequences are SEHNR and FQNEAQ (reference sequence). The V end was cut by 3 bases, the J end by 8 bases, with 5 bases between. CDR3 length: 11 amino acids. The CDR3, as DNA: TGTGCCAGCAGCTTCTCCCATGAGCAGTTCTTC. This translates into CASSFSHEQFF. Full variable domain (missing parts from reference TRBV7-9 and TRBJ2-1): DTGVSQNPRHKITKRGQNVTFRCDPISEHNRLYWYRQTLGQGPEFLTYFQNEAQLEKSRLLSDRFSAERPKGSFSTLEIQRTEQGDSAMYLCASSFSHEQFFGPGTRLTVL.

The chain recombines TRBV7-9 with TRBJ1-1; D remains ambiguous. The CDR3 is 14 residues long. V was shortened by 1 base and J by 3 bases, with 9 bases between the two germline ends. Germline V gene lookup returns CDR1 SEHNR and CDR2 FQNEAQ (reference sequence). CDR3: CASSLELGYTEAFF. The CDR3 bases are TGTGCCAGCAGCTTAGAGTTGGGCTACACTGAAGCTTTCTTT.

This clone occurred once. This chain uses TRBV5-1 with TRBJ2-1, with 8 bases lining up with TRBD1. The V and J ends lost 4 bases and 8 bases, in that order; junction bases with no gene match: 8. Per germline, CDR1 SGHRS and CDR2 YFSETQ. CDR3 size: 14 residues. For the CDR3, the DNA is TGCGCCAGCAGCGGCCGGGACAGGATAGATGAGCAGTTCTTC. Protein product: CASSGRDRIDEQFF. The entire variable domain, with the rest obtained from reference TRBV5-1 and TRBJ2-1, is as follows: KAGVTQTPRYLIKTRGQQVTLSCSPISGHRSVSWYQQTPGQGLQFLFEYFSETQRNKGNFPGRFSGRQFSNSRSEMNVSTLELGDSALYLCASSGRDRIDEQFFGPGTRLTVL.

The rearrangement uses TRBV9 and TRBJ2-3; possible D gene TRBD1, 6 bases. Germline V lookup: CDR1 SGDLS, CDR2 YYNGEE. V lost 0 bases and J 4 bases, leaving 12 bases between the germline ends. This CDR3 is built from 15 residues. CDR3 protein: CASSVDVGAADTQYF. CDR3 bases: TGTGCCAGCAGCGTAGATGTGGGGGCAGCAGATACGCAGTATTTT.

This clone was seen only once. This chain links TRBV3-1 (or the pseudogene TRBV3-2) with TRBJ2-1; D perhaps matches TRBD1 (5 bases). Germline V lookup: CDR1 LGHDT, CDR2 YNNKEL (reference sequence). The ends were cut back, 0 bases at V and 8 bases at J, with 11 bases in the middle. The CDR3 runs to 14 residues. The CDR3 spells CASSQDIDSHEQFF. The CDR3 region has the DNA TGTGCCAGCAGCCAAGATATCGACAGTCATGAGCAGTTCTTC.

Worth noting for this clone: Other DNA sequences in this sample translate to the same CDR3. This rearrangement joins TRBV19 to TRBJ1-5, with a possible D match to TRBD1 (5 bases). V was cut by 2 bases and J by 3 bases, with 8 bases left in between. CDR3 length equals 14 residues. Per germline, CDR1 LNHDA and CDR2 SQIVND (reference sequence). The CDR3 reads CASSIQGPNQPQHF. The CDR3 DNA is TGTGCCAGTAGTATACAGGGCCCCAATCAGCCCCAGCATTTT. The whole variable domain, filled in from reference TRBV19 and TRBJ1-5, reads DGGITQSPKYLFRKEGQNVTLSCEQNLNHDAMYWYRQDPGQGLRLIYYSQIVNDFQKGDIAEGYSVSREKKESFPLTVTSAQKNPTAFYLCASSIQGPNQPQHFGDGTRLSIL.

The chain is built from TRBV19 and TRBJ2-1; 9 bases align to TRBD1. With V trimmed by 3 bases and J by 4 bases, 4 bases remained unmatched. Germline V gene sequence: CDR1 LNHDA, CDR2 SQIVND (reference sequence). The CDR3 has 15 amino acids. The CDR3 loop is CASSMDRGLYNEQFF. CDR3 DNA sequence: TGTGCCAGTAGTATGGACAGGGGTCTGTACAATGAGCAGTTCTTC. Full variable domain (remainder filled in from reference TRBV19 and TRBJ2-1): DGGITQSPKYLFRKEGQNVTLSCEQNLNHDAMYWYRQDPGQGLRLIYYSQIVNDFQKGDIAEGYSVSREKKESFPLTVTSAQKNPTAFYLCASSMDRGLYNEQFFGPGTRLTVL.

V and J are TRBV6-6 and TRBJ2-7; tentatively, D is TRBD1 (5 bases). The germline V and J ends were trimmed by 0 bases and 5 bases, with 11 bases remaining between them. This CDR3 region has 14 residues. Germline V lookup: CDR1 MNHNY, CDR2 SVGAGI (reference sequence). The CDR3 DNA sequence: TGTGCCAGCAGTTACTCGAGTGGGGCCCACGAGCAGTACTTC. It is translated as CASSYSSGAHEQYF.

This chain connects TRBV27 to TRBJ2-2; D remains unclear. CDR1 and CDR2 from the germline V gene are MNHEY and SMNVEV (reference sequence). V was trimmed by 7 bases and J by 3 bases, leaving 15 bases between them. The CDR3 has 15 amino acids. CDR3 nucleotides: TGTGCCAGCAAAATTTCTTCTCGGTACACCGGGGAGCTGTTTTTT. Translated, it gives CASKISSRYTGELFF.

The V and J genes are TRBV2 and TRBJ2-2; 7 nucleotides match TRBD1. Germline loops: CDR1 SNHLY, CDR2 FYNNEI. V gave up 6 bases and J gave up 8 bases; unmatched junction bases: 6. CDR3 length equals 13 residues. The CDR3 DNA follows: TGTGCCAGCAGACAGACAGGGAATGGGGAGCTGTTTTTT. It specifies CASRQTGNGELFF.

The rearrangement joins TRBV5-5 to TRBJ1-4, with D perhaps TRBD1 (6 bases). CDR3 length: 13 amino acids. Germline V gives CDR1 SGHKS, CDR2 YYEKEE (reference sequence). Trimming pared 4 bases from V and 5 bases from J, leaving 9 bases between. The CDR3, as DNA: TGTGCCAGCAGCCCCGGACAGAATGAAAAACTGTTTTTT. Amino acids: CASSPGQNEKLFF.

The J gene is TRBJ1-2, the V gene TRBV16, with D possibly TRBD1 on 5 matching bases. The CDR3 loop spans 14 amino acids. Germline assignment: CDR1 KGHSY and CDR2 FQNENV. Trimming removed 2 bases from V and 5 bases from J, with 12 bases in between. CDR3 sequence reads: CASSQGGAGYGYTF. Written as DNA, the CDR3 is TGTGCCAGCAGCCAAGGTGGGGCCGGGTATGGCTACACCTTC.

This clone was counted a single time. This chain joins TRBV9 and TRBJ2-3; D call uncertain. The V gene lost 7 bases and the J gene lost 2 bases, with 14 bases spanning the gap. The germline V gene encodes CDR1 SGDLS and CDR2 YYNGEE. The CDR3 is made up of 14 amino acids. The CDR3 region has the DNA TGTGCCAGCTCGGCAGGCACCGTCACAGATACGCAGTATTTT. It encodes CASSAGTVTDTQYF.

The chain couples TRBV5-4 to TRBJ2-5, with 8 nucleotides matching TRBD2. The CDR3 length is 14 residues. Germline V gene data show CDR1 as SGHNT and CDR2 as YYREEE (reference sequence). Unmatched junction bases numbered 6, after V lost 5 bases and J lost 3 bases. CDR3 amino acids: CASRQGLDKETQYF. The CDR3 nucleotides read TGTGCCAGCAGGCAGGGACTAGATAAAGAGACCCAGTACTTC.

The V call is TRBV19, the J call TRBJ2-2, with 10 bases that match TRBD1. Germline V gene lookup returns CDR1 LNHDA and CDR2 SQIVND (reference sequence). V dropped 6 bases and J dropped 7; count of bases not matched to a gene: 14. This CDR3 comprises 17 residues. CDR3 amino acids: CASRSPTGGYIVGELFF. As DNA, the CDR3 is TGTGCCAGTAGGAGCCCGACAGGGGGCTATATAGTCGGGGAGCTGTTTTTT.

J is TRBJ2-1 and V is TRBV5-1; TRBD2 matches at 15 bases. Germline-derived CDR1 and CDR2 are SGHRS and YFSETQ. The CDR3 contains 17 residues. V lost 3 bases to trimming and J lost 0 bases; unmatched junction nucleotides: 1. The CDR3 protein is CASSWGLAGGSYNEQFF. CDR3 sequence (DNA): TGCGCCAGCAGCTGGGGACTAGCGGGGGGCTCCTACAATGAGCAGTTCTTC.

CDR3 coding DNA: TGTGCCAGCAGCTCCCCAGGGGGCTTCGGGGAGACCCAGTACTTC. It codes for CASSSPGGFGETQYF. The rearrangement joins TRBV5-4 to TRBJ2-5; 8 bases fit TRBD1. After removal of 3 bases from V and 5 bases from J, the junction contained 9 bases not matched to a gene. The CDR3 extends over 15 amino acids. Germline V gene sequence: CDR1 SGHNT, CDR2 YYREEE (reference sequence).

The chain joins TRBV9 to TRBJ2-2; 9 nucleotides match TRBD1. Germline V gene data show CDR1 as SGDLS and CDR2 as YYNGEE. V shed 0 bases and J 6 bases; nucleotides not matched to a gene: 3. CDR3 size: 15 residues. The CDR3 is CASSVGDRAPGELFF. For the CDR3, the DNA is TGTGCCAGCAGCGTAGGGGACAGGGCCCCCGGGGAGCTGTTTTTT.

V is TRBV6-5 and J is TRBJ2-7; TRBD1 matches 10 bases. The germline V gene encodes CDR1 MNHEY and CDR2 SVGAGI. CDR3 length: 16 residues. V trimming: 0 bases; J trimming: 7 bases; junction bases outside the gene matches: 9. The CDR3 spells CASSYSTPGQGFEQYF. The CDR3 nucleotides are TGTGCCAGCAGTTACTCGACACCGGGACAGGGGTTTGAGCAGTACTTC.